The sequence of this T cell receptor (beta chain) was determined in a study of blood T cell repertoires in COVID-19. The repertoire was sequenced with immunoSEQ multiplex PCR; TCRdb's copy has only in-frame clones and lacks some. The sample has some 310,000 clones; roughly 88% are singletons. V lost 5 bases to trimming and J lost 11 bases, with 15 bases between them. Per the germline V gene, CDR1 is LNHDA and CDR2 is SQIVND (reference sequence). The length of the CDR3 is 12 residues. What was sequenced was peripheral blood. The clonotype comes from a young woman with COVID-19, enrolled during active disease. The rearrangement joins TRBV19 to TRBJ1-2; D gene uncertain. The CDR3 loop is CASSSLSGSYTF. DNA for the CDR3: TGTGCCAGTAGTTCCCTTTCCGGGTCTTACACCTTC.